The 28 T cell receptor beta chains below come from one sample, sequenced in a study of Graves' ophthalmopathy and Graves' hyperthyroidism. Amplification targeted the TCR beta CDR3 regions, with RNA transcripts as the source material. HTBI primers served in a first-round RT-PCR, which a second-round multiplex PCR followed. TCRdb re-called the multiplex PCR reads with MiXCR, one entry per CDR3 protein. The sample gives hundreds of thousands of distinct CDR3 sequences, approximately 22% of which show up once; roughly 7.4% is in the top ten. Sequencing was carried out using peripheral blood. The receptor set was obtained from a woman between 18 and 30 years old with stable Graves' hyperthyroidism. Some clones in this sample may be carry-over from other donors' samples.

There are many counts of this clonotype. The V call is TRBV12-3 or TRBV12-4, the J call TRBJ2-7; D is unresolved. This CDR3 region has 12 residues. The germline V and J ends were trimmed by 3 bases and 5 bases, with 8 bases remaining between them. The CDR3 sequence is CASSFFRHEQYF. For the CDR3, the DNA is TGTGCCAGCAGTTTCTTCCGCCACGAGCAGTACTTC.

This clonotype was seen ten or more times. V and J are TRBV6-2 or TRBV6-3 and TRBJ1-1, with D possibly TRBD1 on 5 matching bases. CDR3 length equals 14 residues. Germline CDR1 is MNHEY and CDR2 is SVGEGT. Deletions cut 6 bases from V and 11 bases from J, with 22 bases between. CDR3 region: CASSERVAGAKAFF. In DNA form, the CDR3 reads TGTGCCAGCAGCGAACGAGTAGCCGGGGCGAAGGCTTTCTTT.

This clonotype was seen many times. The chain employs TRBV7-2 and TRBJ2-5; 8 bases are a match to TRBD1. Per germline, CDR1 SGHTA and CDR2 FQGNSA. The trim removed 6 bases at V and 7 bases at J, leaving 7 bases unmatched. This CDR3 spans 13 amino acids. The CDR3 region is CASRTGQVGTQYF. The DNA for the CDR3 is TGTGCCAGCAGGACGGGACAGGTTGGGACCCAGTACTTC.

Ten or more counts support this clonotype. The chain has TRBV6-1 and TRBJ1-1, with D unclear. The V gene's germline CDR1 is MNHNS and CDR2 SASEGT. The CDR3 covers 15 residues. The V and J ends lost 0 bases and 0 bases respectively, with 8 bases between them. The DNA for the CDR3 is TGTGCCAGCAGTGAAGCGTTGGGGTTGAACACTGAAGCTTTCTTT. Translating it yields CASSEALGLNTEAFF.

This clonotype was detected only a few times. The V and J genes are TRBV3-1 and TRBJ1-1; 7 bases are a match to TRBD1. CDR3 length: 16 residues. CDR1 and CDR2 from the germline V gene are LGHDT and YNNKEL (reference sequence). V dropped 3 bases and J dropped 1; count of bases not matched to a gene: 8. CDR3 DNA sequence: TGTGCCAGCAGCCACCCCCGGGACAGCTGGAACACTGAAGCTTTCTTT. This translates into CASSHPRDSWNTEAFF.

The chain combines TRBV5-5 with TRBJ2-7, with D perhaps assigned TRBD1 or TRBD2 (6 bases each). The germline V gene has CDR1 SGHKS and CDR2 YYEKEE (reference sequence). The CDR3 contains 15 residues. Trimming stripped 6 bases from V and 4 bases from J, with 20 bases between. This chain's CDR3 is CASTPAGGGGYEQYF. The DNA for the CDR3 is TGTGCCAGCACTCCCGCCGGCGGAGGGGGGTACGAGCAGTACTTC.

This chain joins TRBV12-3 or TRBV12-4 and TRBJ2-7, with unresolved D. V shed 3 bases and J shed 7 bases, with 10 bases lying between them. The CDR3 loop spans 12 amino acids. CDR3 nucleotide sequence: TGTGCCAGCAGTTTCCTTACTGGGGAGCAGTACTTC. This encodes CASSFLTGEQYF.

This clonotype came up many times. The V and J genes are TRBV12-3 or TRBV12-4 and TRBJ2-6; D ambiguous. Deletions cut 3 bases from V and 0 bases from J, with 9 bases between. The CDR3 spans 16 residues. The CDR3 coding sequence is TGTGCCAGCAGTTTCTACACGCGCTCTGGGGCCAACGTCCTGACTTTC. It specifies CASSFYTRSGANVLTF.

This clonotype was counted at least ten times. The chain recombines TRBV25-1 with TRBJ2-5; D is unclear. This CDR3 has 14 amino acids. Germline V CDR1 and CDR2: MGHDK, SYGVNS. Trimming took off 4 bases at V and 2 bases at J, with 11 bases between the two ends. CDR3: CASSAYDLQETQYF. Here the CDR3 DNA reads TGTGCCAGCAGTGCCTACGACCTTCAAGAGACCCAGTACTTC.

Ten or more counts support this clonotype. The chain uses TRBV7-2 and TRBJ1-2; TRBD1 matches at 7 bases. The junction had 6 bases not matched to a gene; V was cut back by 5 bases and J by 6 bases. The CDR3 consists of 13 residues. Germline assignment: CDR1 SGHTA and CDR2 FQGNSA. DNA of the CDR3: TGTGCCAGCAGCATAGACAGGGACAATGGCTACACCTTC. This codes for CASSIDRDNGYTF. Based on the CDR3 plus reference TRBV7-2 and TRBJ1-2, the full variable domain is GAGVSQSPSNKVTEKGKDVELRCDPISGHTALYWYRQSLGQGLEFLIYFQGNSAPDKSGLPSDRFSAERTGGSVSTLTIQRTQQEDSAVYLCASSIDRDNGYTFGSGTRLTVV.

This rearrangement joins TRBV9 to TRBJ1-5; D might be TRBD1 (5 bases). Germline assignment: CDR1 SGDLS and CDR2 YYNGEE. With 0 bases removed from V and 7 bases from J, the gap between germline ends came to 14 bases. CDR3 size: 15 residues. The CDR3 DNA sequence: TGTGCCAGCAGCGTAGGCGGGACCGAGAGGCAGCCCCAGCATTTT. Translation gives CASSVGGTERQPQHF.

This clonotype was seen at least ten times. This chain's CDR3 is CASSEQGGHTEAFF. For the CDR3, the DNA is TGTGCCAGCAGTGAACAGGGGGGTCACACTGAAGCTTTCTTT. The rearrangement uses TRBV6-1 and TRBJ1-1, with 7 bases lining up with TRBD1. V lost 2 bases and J lost 3; bases outside the gene matches: 3. Germline values: CDR1 MNHNS, CDR2 SASEGT. The CDR3 has 14 residues.

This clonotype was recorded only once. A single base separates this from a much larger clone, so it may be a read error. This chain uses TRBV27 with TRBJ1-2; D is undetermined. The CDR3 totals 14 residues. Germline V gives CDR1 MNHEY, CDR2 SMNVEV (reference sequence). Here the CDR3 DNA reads TGTGCCAGCAGTGTATCGAGAGCTAACTATGGCTACACCTTC. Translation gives CASSVSRANYGYTF.

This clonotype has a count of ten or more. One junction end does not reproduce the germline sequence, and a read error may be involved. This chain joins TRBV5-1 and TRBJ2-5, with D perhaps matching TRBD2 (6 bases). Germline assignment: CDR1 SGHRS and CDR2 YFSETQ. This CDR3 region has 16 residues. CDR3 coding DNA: TGCGCCAGCAGCTTGAGCGGGTCCGGGACCCAAGGGACCCAGTACTTC. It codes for CASSLSGSGTQGTQYF.

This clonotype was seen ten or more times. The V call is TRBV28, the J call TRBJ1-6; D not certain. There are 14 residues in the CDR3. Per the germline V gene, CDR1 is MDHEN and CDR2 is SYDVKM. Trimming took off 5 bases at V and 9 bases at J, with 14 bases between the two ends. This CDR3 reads CASSPADSSSPLHF. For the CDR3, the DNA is TGTGCCAGCAGTCCTGCCGACTCGTCTTCACCCCTCCACTTT.

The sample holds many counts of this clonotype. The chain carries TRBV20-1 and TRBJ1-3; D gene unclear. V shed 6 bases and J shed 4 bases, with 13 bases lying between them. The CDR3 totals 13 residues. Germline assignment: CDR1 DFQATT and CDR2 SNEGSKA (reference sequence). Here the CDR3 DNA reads TGCAGTGCCCACCAGGTGGGGGGAAACACCATATATTTT. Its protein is CSAHQVGGNTIYF.

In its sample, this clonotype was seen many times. The DNA for the CDR3 is TGTGCCATCGACAAGACGGACACCCCTAACTATGGCTACACCTTC. Translating gives CAIDKTDTPNYGYTF. The V gene is TRBV10-3, the J gene TRBJ1-2; D might be TRBD1 (5 bases). Germline CDR1 and CDR2: ENHRY and SYGVKD. V lost 8 bases, J lost 0 bases, and 16 bases lay in between. CDR3 size: 15 residues.

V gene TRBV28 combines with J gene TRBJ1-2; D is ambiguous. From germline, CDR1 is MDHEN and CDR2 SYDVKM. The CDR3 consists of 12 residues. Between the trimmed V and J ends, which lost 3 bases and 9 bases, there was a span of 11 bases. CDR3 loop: CASSFDSPRYTF. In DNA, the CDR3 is TGTGCCAGCAGTTTCGACTCTCCCCGCTACACCTTC.

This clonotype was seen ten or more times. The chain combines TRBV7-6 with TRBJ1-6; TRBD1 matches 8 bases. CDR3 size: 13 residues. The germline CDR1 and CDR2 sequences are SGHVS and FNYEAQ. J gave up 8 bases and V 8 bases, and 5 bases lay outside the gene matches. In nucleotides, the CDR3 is TGTGCCAGCGGCAGGGGGCTGGATTCACCCCTCCACTTT. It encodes CASGRGLDSPLHF. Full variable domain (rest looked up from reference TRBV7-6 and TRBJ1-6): GAGVSQSPRYKVTKRGQDVALRCDPISGHVSLYWYRQALGQGPEFLTYFNYEAQQDKSGLPNDRFSAERPEGSISTLTIQRTEQRDSAMYRCASGRGLDSPLHFGNGTRLTVT.

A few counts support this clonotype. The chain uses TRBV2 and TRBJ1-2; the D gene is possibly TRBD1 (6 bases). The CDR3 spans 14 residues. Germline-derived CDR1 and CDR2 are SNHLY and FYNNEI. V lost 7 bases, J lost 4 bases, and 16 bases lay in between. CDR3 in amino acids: CASIIGTIIYGYTF. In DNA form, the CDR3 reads TGTGCCAGCATTATTGGGACAATCATCTATGGCTACACCTTC.

CDR3: CASERSRTSAGELFF. Here the CDR3 DNA reads TGTGCCAGCGAGAGGTCTAGAACGTCCGCCGGGGAGCTGTTTTTT. This sequence joins TRBV2 and TRBJ2-2; D remains ambiguous. The CDR3 contains 15 residues. Germline assignment: CDR1 SNHLY and CDR2 FYNNEI. V was trimmed by 8 bases and J by 6 bases, leaving 19 bases between them.

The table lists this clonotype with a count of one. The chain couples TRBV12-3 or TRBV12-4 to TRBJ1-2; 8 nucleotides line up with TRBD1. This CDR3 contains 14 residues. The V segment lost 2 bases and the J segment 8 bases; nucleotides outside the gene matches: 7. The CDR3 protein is CASSLTGQGLGYTF. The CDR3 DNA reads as TGTGCCAGCAGTTTAACCGGACAGGGCCTCGGCTACACCTTC.

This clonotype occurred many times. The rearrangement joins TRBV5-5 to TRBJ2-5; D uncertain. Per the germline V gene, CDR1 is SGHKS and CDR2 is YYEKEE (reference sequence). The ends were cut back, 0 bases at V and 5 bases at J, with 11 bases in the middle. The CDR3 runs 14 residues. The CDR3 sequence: CASSLAPKLETQYF. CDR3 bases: TGTGCCAGCAGCTTGGCTCCCAAACTGGAGACCCAGTACTTC.

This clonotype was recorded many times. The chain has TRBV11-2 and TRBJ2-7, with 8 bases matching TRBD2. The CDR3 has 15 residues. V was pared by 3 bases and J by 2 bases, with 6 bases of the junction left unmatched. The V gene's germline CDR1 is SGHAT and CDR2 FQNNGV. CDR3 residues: CASSFRRGETYEQYF. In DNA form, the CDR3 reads TGTGCCAGCAGCTTCAGGCGGGGGGAAACCTACGAGCAGTACTTC.

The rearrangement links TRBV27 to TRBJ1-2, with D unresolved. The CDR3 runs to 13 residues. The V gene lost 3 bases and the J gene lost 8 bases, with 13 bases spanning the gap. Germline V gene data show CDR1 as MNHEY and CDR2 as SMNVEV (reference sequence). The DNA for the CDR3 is TGTGCCAGCAGTTTTAATCCGGCAGGAGGCTACACCTTC. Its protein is CASSFNPAGGYTF.

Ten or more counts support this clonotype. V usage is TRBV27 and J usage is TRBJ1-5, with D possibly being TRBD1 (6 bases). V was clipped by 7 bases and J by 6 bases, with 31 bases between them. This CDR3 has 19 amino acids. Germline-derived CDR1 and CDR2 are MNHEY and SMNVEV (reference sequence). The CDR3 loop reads CASIPIGPIKGDHFQPQHF. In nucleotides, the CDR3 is TGTGCCAGCATTCCAATCGGACCGATCAAGGGGGATCATTTTCAGCCCCAGCATTTT.

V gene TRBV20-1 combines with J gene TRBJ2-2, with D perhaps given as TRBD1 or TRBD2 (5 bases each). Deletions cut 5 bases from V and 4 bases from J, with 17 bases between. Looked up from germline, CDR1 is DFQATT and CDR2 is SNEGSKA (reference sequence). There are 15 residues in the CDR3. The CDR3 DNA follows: TGCAGTGCTGGGACGGCTTCGGTCGGCACCGGGGAGCTGTTTTTT. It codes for CSAGTASVGTGELFF.

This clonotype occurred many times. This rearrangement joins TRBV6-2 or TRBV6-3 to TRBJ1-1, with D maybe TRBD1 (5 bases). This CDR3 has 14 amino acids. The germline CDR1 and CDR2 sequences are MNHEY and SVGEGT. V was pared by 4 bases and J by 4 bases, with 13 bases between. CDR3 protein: CASSSGRGTTEAFF. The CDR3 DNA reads TGTGCCAGCAGTTCCGGCCGGGGGACCACTGAAGCTTTCTTT.